What follows is one T cell receptor (beta chain) and its context. Its antigen remains unknown. This specimen comes from a study of T cells expressing NK-cell markers. Study details: Among the eight sequenced donors, seven tested HCMV-seropositive and one tested seronegative.

Study-wide results and caveats: In four donors, dominant clonotypes made up about 25-60.1% of CD3+CD56-NKG2C+ cells. Whether expanded NKG2C+ T cell clones were HCMV specific stayed uncertain.

The authors generated TCR beta cDNA through 5'RACE template switching with UMIs. From its re-call of the 5' RACE reads, TCRdb lists each CDR3 protein once, without DNA. This sample's table reports 500,000 to 700,000 distinct CDR3 sequences. The clonotype was recovered from a man in his late teens or twenties in good health. The sample was blood T cells: a sorted CD56 or NKG2C T cell subset, CD4+ or CD8+ T cells, or bulk PBMC T cells (not recorded which).

CDR3: CASRLGGGLRTSTDTQYF. The rearrangement joins TRBV12-3 or TRBV12-4 to TRBJ2-3; without DNA, the TCRdb call of TRBD1 cannot be checked. This CDR3 comprises 18 residues.